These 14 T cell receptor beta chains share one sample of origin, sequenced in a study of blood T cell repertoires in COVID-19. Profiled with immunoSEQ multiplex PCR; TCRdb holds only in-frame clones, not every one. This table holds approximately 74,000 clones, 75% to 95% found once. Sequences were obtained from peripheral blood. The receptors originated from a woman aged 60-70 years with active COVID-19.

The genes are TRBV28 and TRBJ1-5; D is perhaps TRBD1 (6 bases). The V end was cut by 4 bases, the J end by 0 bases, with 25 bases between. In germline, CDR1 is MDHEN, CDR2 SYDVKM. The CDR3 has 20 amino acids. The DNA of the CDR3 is TGTGCCAGCAGTTCGGTGAAAAAAGGGGGGGAACCATATAGCAATCAGCCCCAGCATTTT. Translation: CASSSVKKGGEPYSNQPQHF.

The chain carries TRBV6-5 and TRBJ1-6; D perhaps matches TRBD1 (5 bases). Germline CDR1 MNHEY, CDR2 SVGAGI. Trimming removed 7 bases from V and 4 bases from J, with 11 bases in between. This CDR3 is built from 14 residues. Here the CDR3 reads CASMTEVYNSPLHF. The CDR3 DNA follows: TGTGCCAGCATGACAGAAGTGTATAATTCACCCCTCCACTTT.

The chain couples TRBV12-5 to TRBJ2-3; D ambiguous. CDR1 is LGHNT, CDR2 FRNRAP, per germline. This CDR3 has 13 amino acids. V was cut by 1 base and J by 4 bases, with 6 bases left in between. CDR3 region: CASGLGRADTQYF. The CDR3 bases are TGTGCTAGTGGTTTGGGGAGAGCAGATACGCAGTATTTT.

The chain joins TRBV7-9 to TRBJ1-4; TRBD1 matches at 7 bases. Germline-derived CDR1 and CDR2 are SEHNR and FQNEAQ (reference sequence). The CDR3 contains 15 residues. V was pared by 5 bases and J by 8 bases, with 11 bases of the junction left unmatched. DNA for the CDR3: TGTGCCAGCAGCGCCGGACAGGTCCTCGGGGAAAAACTGTTTTTT. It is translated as CASSAGQVLGEKLFF. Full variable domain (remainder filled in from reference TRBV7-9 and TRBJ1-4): DTGVSQNPRHKITKRGQNVTFRCDPISEHNRLYWYRQTLGQGPEFLTYFQNEAQLEKSRLLSDRFSAERPKGSFSTLEIQRTEQGDSAMYLCASSAGQVLGEKLFFGSGTQLSVL.

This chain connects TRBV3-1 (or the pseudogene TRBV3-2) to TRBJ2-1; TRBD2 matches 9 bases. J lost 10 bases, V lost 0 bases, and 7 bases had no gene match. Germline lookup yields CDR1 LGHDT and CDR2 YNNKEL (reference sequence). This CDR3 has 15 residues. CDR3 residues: CASSQDLGSGSEQFF. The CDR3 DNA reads TGTGCCAGCAGCCAAGATCTTGGTAGCGGGAGCGAGCAGTTCTTC.

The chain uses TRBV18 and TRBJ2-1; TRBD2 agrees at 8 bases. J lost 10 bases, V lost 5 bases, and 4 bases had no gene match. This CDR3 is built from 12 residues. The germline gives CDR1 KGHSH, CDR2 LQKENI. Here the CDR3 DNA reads TGTGCCAGCTCATCCAGACTAGCGGAGCAGTTCTTC. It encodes CASSSRLAEQFF.

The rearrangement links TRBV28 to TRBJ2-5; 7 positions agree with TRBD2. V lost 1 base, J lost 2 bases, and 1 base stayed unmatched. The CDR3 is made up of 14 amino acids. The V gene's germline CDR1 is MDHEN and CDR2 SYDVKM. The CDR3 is CASSLLGGQETQYF. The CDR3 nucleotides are TGTGCCAGCAGTTTATTGGGGGGGCAAGAGACCCAGTACTTC. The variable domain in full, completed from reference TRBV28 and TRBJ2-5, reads DVKVTQSSRYLVKRTGEKVFLECVQDMDHENMFWYRQDPGLGLRLIYFSYDVKMKEKGDIPEGYSVSREKKERFSLILESASTNQTSMYLCASSLLGGQETQYFGPGTRLLVL.

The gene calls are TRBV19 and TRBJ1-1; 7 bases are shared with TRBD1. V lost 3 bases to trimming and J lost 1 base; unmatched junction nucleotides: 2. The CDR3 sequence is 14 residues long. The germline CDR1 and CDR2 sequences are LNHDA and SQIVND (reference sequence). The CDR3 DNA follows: TGTGCCAGTAGTATGCGGACAGGGAACACTGAAGCTTTCTTT. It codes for CASSMRTGNTEAFF. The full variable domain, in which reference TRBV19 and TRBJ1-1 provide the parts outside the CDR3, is DGGITQSPKYLFRKEGQNVTLSCEQNLNHDAMYWYRQDPGQGLRLIYYSQIVNDFQKGDIAEGYSVSREKKESFPLTVTSAQKNPTAFYLCASSMRTGNTEAFFGQGTRLTVV.

The CDR3 DNA sequence: TGCAGCGCCAGACAGGGGGTTTGGTATGGCTACACCTTC. As protein: CSARQGVWYGYTF. The gene calls are TRBV29-1 and TRBJ1-2; 9 bases are a match to TRBD1. The CDR3 spans 13 residues. With V trimmed by 7 bases and J by 5 bases, 8 bases remained unmatched. CDR1 is SQVTM and CDR2 is ANQGSEA in the germline V gene.

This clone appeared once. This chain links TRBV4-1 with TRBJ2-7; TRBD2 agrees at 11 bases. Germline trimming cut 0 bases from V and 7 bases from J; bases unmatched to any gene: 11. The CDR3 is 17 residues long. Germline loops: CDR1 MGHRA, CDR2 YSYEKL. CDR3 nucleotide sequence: TGCGCCAGCAGCCAAGACGTAGCGGGAGGGTCTTTGGGGGAGCAGTACTTC. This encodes CASSQDVAGGSLGEQYF.

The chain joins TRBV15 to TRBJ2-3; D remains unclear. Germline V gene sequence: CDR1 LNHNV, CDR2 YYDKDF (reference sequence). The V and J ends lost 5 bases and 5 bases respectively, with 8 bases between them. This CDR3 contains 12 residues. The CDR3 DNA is TGTGCCACCAGCGCACGAGGAGATACGCAGTATTTT. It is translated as CATSARGDTQYF.

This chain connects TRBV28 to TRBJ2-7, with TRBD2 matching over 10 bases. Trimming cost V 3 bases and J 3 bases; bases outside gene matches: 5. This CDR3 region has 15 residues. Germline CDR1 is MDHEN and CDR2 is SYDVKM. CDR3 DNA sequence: TGTGCCAGCAGTTTCCAACTAGCGGGGAGCTACGAGCAGTACTTC. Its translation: CASSFQLAGSYEQYF.

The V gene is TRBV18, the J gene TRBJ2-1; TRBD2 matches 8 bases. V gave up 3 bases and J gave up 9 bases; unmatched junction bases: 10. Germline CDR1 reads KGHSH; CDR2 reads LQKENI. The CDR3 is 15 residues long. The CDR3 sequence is CASSPRAGESGEQFF. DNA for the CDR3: TGTGCCAGCTCACCGAGAGCGGGAGAATCTGGTGAGCAGTTCTTC. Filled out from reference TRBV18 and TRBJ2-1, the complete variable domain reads NAGVMQNPRHLVRRRGQEARLRCSPMKGHSHVYWYRQLPEEGLKFMVYLQKENIIDESGMPKERFSAEFPKEGPSILRIQQVVRGDSAAYFCASSPRAGESGEQFFGPGTRLTVL.

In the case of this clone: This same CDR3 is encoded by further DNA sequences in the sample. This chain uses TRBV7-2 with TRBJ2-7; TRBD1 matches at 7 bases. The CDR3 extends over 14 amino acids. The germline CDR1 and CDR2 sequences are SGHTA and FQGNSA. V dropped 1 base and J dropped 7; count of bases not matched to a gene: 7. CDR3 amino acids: CASSLGGTAYEQYF. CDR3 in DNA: TGTGCCAGCAGCTTAGGGGGGACAGCTTATGAGCAGTACTTC.